The rows below give T cell receptor beta chains drawn from one sample of a study of blood T cell repertoires in COVID-19. Repertoires were generated with immunoSEQ multiplex PCR, while TCRdb's copy carries only in-frame clones and drops some. The sample lists roughly 150,000 clones, 84% seen once, with about 7% in the top ten. Material: peripheral blood. The receptor set was obtained from a woman aged 45-60 years in a cohort sampled during active or convalescent COVID-19. The CDR3 runs from the conserved cysteine through the conserved F or W. D genes are given only for firm matches. Some rows have no size entry. The others give once, few or many, or a class for an expanded clone.

v_gene,d_gene,j_gene,abundance,CDR3aa,CDR3nt
TRBV7-6,-,TRBJ2-5,-,CASSLTRTVRETQYF,TGTGCCAGCAGCTTGACCCGGACAGTTCGAGAGACCCAGTACTTC
TRBV19,TRBD1,TRBJ1-2,once,CASSIDRGRDYGYTF,TGTGCCAGTAGTATTGACAGGGGGCGCGACTATGGCTACACCTTC
TRBV27,-,TRBJ1-2,-,CASSPYAGYGYTF,TGTGCCAGCAGTCCCTACGCGGGCTATGGCTACACCTTC
TRBV5-1,-,TRBJ1-1,once,CASSLERGLNTEAFF,TGCGCCAGCAGCTTGGAAAGGGGATTGAACACTGAAGCTTTCTTT
TRBV11-2,-,TRBJ1-5,-,CASSLETDQPQHF,TGTGCCAGCAGCTTGGAGACAGATCAGCCCCAGCATTTT
TRBV6-5,-,TRBJ1-3,once,CATGTESSGNTIYF,TGTGCCACAGGTACCGAGAGCTCTGGAAACACCATATATTTT
TRBV24-1,-,TRBJ2-2,few,CATSGTADTGELFF,TGTGCCACCAGTGGGACAGCGGACACCGGGGAGCTGTTTTTT
TRBV30,-,TRBJ1-6,-,CAWSVRWGRSYNSPLHF,TGTGCCTGGAGTGTACGGTGGGGGCGCTCCTATAATTCACCCCTCCACTTT
TRBV7-4,TRBD1,TRBJ2-7,few,CASSHARDRGPYEQYF,TGTGCCAGCAGCCACGCTCGGGACAGGGGGCCCTACGAGCAGTACTTC
TRBV5-1,TRBD1,TRBJ2-3,-,CASSLGQGVGTDTQYF,TGCGCCAGCAGCTTGGGTCAGGGGGTAGGCACAGATACGCAGTATTTT
TRBV7-9,-,TRBJ2-4,-,CASSFTPDIQYF,TGTGCCAGCAGCTTTACCCCAGACATTCAGTACTTC
TRBV11-1,TRBD1,TRBJ1-1,-,CASSLGFTGVRTEAFF,TGTGCCAGCAGCTTGGGGTTTACAGGGGTTAGGACTGAAGCTTTCTTT
TRBV20-1,-,TRBJ1-1,-,CSASPSLNTEAFF,TGCAGTGCTAGTCCGAGTCTGAACACTGAAGCTTTCTTT
TRBV18,TRBD1,TRBJ1-2,-,CASSREQGANYGYTF,TGTGCCAGCTCAAGAGAACAGGGGGCTAACTATGGCTACACCTTC
TRBV15,-,TRBJ1-4,-,CATSRGGVATNEKLFF,TGTGCCACCAGCAGAGGGGGGGTGGCAACTAATGAAAAACTGTTTTTT
TRBV7-3,-,TRBJ1-2,many,CASSLSGLGGYTF,TGTGCCAGCAGCTTAAGCGGCCTCGGAGGCTACACCTTC
TRBV27,-,TRBJ1-2,few,CASSLRRENYGYTF,TGTGCCAGCAGTTTACGCCGGGAAAACTATGGCTACACCTTC
TRBV7-3,-,TRBJ1-2,few,CASSSIQVLYGYTF,TGTGCCAGCAGCTCCATACAGGTCCTCTATGGCTACACCTTC
TRBV7-2,-,TRBJ1-6,-,CASSEGLGNSPLHF,TGTGCCAGCAGCGAGGGATTGGGGAATTCACCCCTCCACTTT
TRBV7-3,TRBD2,TRBJ2-5,-,CASSKGLQETQYF,TGTGCCAGCAGCAAGGGACTACAAGAGACCCAGTACTTC
TRBV30,-,TRBJ1-5,-,CAWSVQGPSPQPQHF,TGTGCCTGGAGTGTACAGGGTCCAAGCCCACAGCCCCAGCATTTT
TRBV27,TRBD1,TRBJ2-2,-,CASSRQGADTGELFF,TGTGCCAGCAGCAGGCAGGGGGCCGACACCGGGGAGCTGTTTTTT
TRBV4-3,-,TRBJ1-2,-,CASSQDWQGRYGYTF,TGCGCCAGCAGCCAAGATTGGCAGGGGCGCTATGGCTACACCTTC
TRBV19,TRBD2,TRBJ2-1,-,CASSRLAGGSSYNEQFF,TGTGCCAGTAGCCGACTAGCGGGGGGCAGCTCCTACAATGAGCAGTTCTTC
TRBV4-1,-,TRBJ2-1,-,CASSNGRGSSYNEQFF,TGCGCCAGCAGCAACGGACGGGGAAGCTCCTACAATGAGCAGTTCTTC
TRBV5-1,-,TRBJ2-7,few,CASSPTGQMDSYEQYF,TGCGCCAGCAGTCCAACAGGGCAGATGGACTCCTACGAGCAGTACTTC
TRBV12-3/TRBV12-4,-,TRBJ1-1,-,CASSRQPNTEAFF,TGTGCCAGCAGCAGACAGCCGAACACTGAAGCTTTCTTT
TRBV7-2,-,TRBJ1-1,-,CASSLSGGITEAFF,TGTGCCAGCAGCTTAAGCGGGGGTATCACTGAAGCTTTCTTT
TRBV14,-,TRBJ1-1,once,CASSLDWNTEAFF,TGTGCCAGCAGCCTTGACTGGAACACTGAAGCTTTCTTT